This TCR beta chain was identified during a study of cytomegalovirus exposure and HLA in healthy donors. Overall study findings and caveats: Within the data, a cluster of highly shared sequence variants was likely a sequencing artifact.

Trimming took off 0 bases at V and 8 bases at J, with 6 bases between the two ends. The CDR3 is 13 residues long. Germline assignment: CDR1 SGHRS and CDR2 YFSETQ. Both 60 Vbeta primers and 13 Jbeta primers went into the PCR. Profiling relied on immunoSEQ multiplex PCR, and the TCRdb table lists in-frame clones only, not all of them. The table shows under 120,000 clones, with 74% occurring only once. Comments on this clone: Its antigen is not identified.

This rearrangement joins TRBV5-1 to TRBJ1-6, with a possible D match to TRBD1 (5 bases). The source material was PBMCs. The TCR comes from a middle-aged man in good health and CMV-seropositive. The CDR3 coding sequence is TGCGCCAGCAGCTTGGAGGGGTATTCACCCCTCCACTTT. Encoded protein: CASSLEGYSPLHF.